Below, 14 T cell receptor beta chains from the same sample are listed, as sequenced in a study of T cell responses to AZD1222 COVID-19 vaccine. Only in-frame clones appear in the TCRdb table, and some are missing; sequencing was by immunoSEQ multiplex PCR. Of about 79,000 clones listed, more than 75% were seen once; the top ten hold 22%. The sequencing here drew on peripheral blood, taken on day 0 of AZD1222 vaccination. These receptors came from an adult in good health.

V and J are TRBV5-1 and TRBJ1-3; D might be TRBD1 (6 bases). Trimming removed 0 bases at V and 8 bases at J, with 12 bases between. Germline CDR1 SGHRS, CDR2 YFSETQ. The CDR3 contains 14 residues. Here the CDR3 DNA reads TGCGCCAGCAGCTTGGTCAGGGGTTCGGACACCATATATTTT. Its protein product is CASSLVRGSDTIYF.

The chain carries TRBV14 and TRBJ1-6; TRBD1 might be the D (5 bases). The V and J ends lost 4 bases and 7 bases respectively, with 8 bases between them. Germline CDR1 SGHDN, CDR2 FVKESK. This CDR3 is built from 13 residues. This chain's CDR3 is CASSPNRNSPLHF. CDR3 nucleotides: TGTGCCAGCAGCCCAAACAGGAATTCACCCCTCCACTTT.

The chain recombines TRBV18 with TRBJ1-3; D ambiguous. Germline lookup yields CDR1 KGHSH and CDR2 LQKENI. This CDR3 region has 16 residues. V shed 2 bases and J shed 11 bases, with 22 bases lying between them. CDR3 amino acids: CASSPSADPRIGPIYF. The DNA for the CDR3 is TGTGCCAGCTCACCATCGGCAGACCCTCGTATAGGCCCCATATATTTT. The full variable domain, in which reference TRBV18 and TRBJ1-3 provide the parts outside the CDR3, is NAGVMQNPRHLVRRRGQEARLRCSPMKGHSHVYWYRQLPEEGLKFMVYLQKENIIDESGMPKERFSAEFPKEGPSILRIQQVVRGDSAAYFCASSPSADPRIGPIYFGEGSWLTVV.

This sequence joins TRBV12-3 or TRBV12-4 and TRBJ1-2; tentative D call: TRBD1 (6 bases). Trimming removed 5 bases from V and 4 bases from J, with 11 bases in between. The CDR3 has 13 residues. The CDR3 region is CASSGTNGYGYTF. The DNA of the CDR3 is TGTGCCAGCAGTGGGACAAACGGCTATGGCTACACCTTC.

The V gene is TRBV6-5, the J gene TRBJ1-1, with 7 bases that match TRBD1. V dropped 0 bases and J dropped 4; count of bases not matched to a gene: 5. This CDR3 region has 15 residues. Germline CDR1 and CDR2: MNHEY and SVGAGI. CDR3 sequence (DNA): TGTGCCAGCAGTTACTCTAGACAGGGCGGCACTGAAGCTTTCTTT. Protein product: CASSYSRQGGTEAFF.

This chain connects TRBV7-6 to TRBJ2-1; 8 bases fit TRBD2. The length of the CDR3 is 15 residues. CDR1 SGHVS and CDR2 FNYEAQ come from the germline V gene. J was trimmed by 5 bases and V by 7 bases; bases with no gene match: 10. In DNA, the CDR3 is TGTGCCAGCACCTCAGGGCGGGAGGAAGACAATGAGCAGTTCTTC. Its protein is CASTSGREEDNEQFF.

The chain couples TRBV21-1 to TRBJ1-1; TRBD1 is taken as the D call from the table, unchecked against the DNA. TRBV21-1 is annotated as a pseudogene. This CDR3 contains 15 residues. The CDR3 DNA sequence: TGTGCCAGCAGCAAGACAGGGGGCGGGAGTACTGAAGCTTTCTTT. Its protein is CASSKTGGGSTEAFF.

V usage is TRBV12-3 or TRBV12-4 and J usage is TRBJ1-1; D unresolved. Trimming cost V 7 bases and J 4 bases, with 7 bases left between them. The CDR3 is 11 residues long. The CDR3 reads CASTLGTEAFF. The CDR3 DNA reads TGTGCCAGCACCCTAGGCACTGAAGCTTTCTTT.

J is TRBJ1-2 and V is TRBV9; TRBD1 aligns across 10 bases. In germline, CDR1 is SGDLS, CDR2 YYNGEE. The CDR3 extends over 15 amino acids. Trimming cost V 3 bases and J 8 bases; bases outside gene matches: 10. Here the CDR3 DNA reads TGTGCCAGCAGCGACCGAGACAGGGGGCTTCGCGGCTACACCTTC. Amino acids: CASSDRDRGLRGYTF.

J is TRBJ2-4 and V is TRBV5-1; 8 bases are a match to TRBD2. With 1 base clipped from V and 1 base from J, the junction kept 4 bases outside the gene matches. Looked up from germline, CDR1 is SGHRS and CDR2 is YFSETQ. This CDR3 region has 16 residues. CDR3: CASSLSGGGAKNIQYF. The DNA of the CDR3 is TGCGCCAGCAGCTTGAGCGGCGGGGGGGCCAAAAACATTCAGTACTTC.

The rearrangement uses TRBV5-1 and TRBJ1-2; 8 positions match TRBD1. This CDR3 has 14 amino acids. V dropped 4 bases and J dropped 6; count of bases not matched to a gene: 8. The V gene's germline CDR1 is SGHRS and CDR2 YFSETQ. In DNA form, the CDR3 reads TGCGCCAGCAGCCCCTCCGACAGGGGTAATGGCTACACCTTC. Protein: CASSPSDRGNGYTF.

This rearrangement joins TRBV6-4 to TRBJ1-2; possibly TRBD1 for D (6 bases). This CDR3 comprises 15 residues. The germline gives CDR1 MRHNA, CDR2 SNTAGT. Trimming removed 5 bases at V and 4 bases at J, with 17 bases between. CDR3 nucleotides: TGTGCCAGCAGTCCGCAGAGCAGGGGAGGCTATGGCTACACCTTC. The encoded protein is CASSPQSRGGYGYTF.

This chain links TRBV6-4 with TRBJ1-2; TRBD1 might be the D (6 bases). This CDR3 is 14 amino acids long. Germline V gene data show CDR1 as MRHNA and CDR2 as SNTAGT. V was pared by 9 bases and J by 1 base, with 15 bases between. The chain's CDR3 is CASKQGVDNYGYTF. Here the CDR3 DNA reads TGTGCCAGTAAACAGGGCGTAGATAACTATGGCTACACCTTC.

This chain links TRBV11-2 with TRBJ2-3; 7 bases are shared with TRBD2. The CDR3 has 15 amino acids. The germline V gene encodes CDR1 SGHAT and CDR2 FQNNGV. V lost 5 bases to trimming and J lost 6 bases; unmatched junction nucleotides: 11. The CDR3 sequence is CASSLPVGGVDTQYF. The DNA for the CDR3 is TGTGCCAGCAGCCTCCCTGTGGGAGGGGTGGATACGCAGTATTTT.